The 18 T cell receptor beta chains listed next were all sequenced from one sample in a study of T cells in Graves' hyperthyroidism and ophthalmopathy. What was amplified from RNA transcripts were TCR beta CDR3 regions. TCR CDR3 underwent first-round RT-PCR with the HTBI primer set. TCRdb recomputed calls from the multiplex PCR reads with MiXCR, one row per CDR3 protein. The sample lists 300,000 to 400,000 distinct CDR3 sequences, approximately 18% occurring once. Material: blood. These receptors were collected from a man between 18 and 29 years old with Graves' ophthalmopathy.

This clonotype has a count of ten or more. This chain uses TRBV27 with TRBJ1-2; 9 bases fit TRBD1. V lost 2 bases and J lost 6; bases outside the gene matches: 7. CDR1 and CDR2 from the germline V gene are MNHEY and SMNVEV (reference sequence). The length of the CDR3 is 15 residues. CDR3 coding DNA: TGTGCCAGCAGTTTAACTCGTGGGACAGGGAATGGCTACACCTTC. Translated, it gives CASSLTRGTGNGYTF.

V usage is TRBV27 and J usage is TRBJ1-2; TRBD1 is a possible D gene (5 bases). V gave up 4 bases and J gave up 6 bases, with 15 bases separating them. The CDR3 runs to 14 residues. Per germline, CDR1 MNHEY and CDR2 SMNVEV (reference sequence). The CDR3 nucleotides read TGTGCCAGCAGTTCCGGGACCGGGAGGCATGGCTACACCTTC. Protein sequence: CASSSGTGRHGYTF.

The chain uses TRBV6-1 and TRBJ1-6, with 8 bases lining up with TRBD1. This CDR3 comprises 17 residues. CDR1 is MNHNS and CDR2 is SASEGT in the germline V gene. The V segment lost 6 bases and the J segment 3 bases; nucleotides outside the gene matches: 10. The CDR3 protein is CASSADRGRNYNSPLHF. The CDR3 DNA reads TGTGCCAGCAGCGCTGACAGGGGAAGAAACTATAATTCACCCCTCCACTTT.

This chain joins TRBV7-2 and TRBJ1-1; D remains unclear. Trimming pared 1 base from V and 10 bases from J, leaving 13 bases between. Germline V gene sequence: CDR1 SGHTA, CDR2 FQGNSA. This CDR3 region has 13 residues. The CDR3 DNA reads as TGTGCCAGCAGCTTAGTATTGGGGATCTTAGCTTTCTTT. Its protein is CASSLVLGILAFF. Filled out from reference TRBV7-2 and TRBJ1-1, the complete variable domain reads GAGVSQSPSNKVTEKGKDVELRCDPISGHTALYWYRQSLGQGLEFLIYFQGNSAPDKSGLPSDRFSAERTGGSVSTLTIQRTQQEDSAVYLCASSLVLGILAFFGQGTRLTVV.

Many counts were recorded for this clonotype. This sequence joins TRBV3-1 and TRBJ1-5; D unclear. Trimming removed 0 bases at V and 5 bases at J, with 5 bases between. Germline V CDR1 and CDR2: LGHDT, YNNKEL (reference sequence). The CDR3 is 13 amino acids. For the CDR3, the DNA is TGTGCCAGCAGCCAAGATATCCATCAGCCCCAGCATTTT. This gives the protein CASSQDIHQPQHF. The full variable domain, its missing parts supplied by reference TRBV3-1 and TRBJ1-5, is DTAVSQTPKYLVTQMGNDKSIKCEQNLGHDTMYWYKQDSKKFLKIMFSYNNKELIINETVPNRFSPKSPDKAHLNLHINSLELGDSAVYFCASSQDIHQPQHFGDGTRLSIL.

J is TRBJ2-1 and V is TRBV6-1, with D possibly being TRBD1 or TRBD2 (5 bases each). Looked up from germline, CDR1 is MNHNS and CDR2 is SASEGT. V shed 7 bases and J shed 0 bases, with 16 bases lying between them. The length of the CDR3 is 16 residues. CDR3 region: CASTGDFGGSYNEQFF. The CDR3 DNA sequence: TGTGCCAGCACCGGAGACTTTGGGGGCTCCTACAATGAGCAGTTCTTC.

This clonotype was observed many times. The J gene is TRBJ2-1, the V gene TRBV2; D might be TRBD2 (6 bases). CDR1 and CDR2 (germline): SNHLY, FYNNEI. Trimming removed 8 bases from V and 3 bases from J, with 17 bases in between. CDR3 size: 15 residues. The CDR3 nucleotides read TGTGCCAGCTCTTTGGGTAGCGGAGACTACAATGAGCAGTTCTTC. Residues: CASSLGSGDYNEQFF.

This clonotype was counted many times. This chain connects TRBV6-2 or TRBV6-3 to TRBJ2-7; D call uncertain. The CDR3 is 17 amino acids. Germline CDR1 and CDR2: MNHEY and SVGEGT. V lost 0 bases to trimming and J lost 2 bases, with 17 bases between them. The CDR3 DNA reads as TGTGCCAGCAGTTACTCCCCCGTCATGATTGAACCCTACGAGCAGTACTTC. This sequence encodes CASSYSPVMIEPYEQYF.

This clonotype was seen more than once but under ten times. CDR3 DNA: TGTGCCAGCAAGGAAAGGGATGGCTACACCTTC. Translation gives CASKERDGYTF. This rearrangement joins TRBV28 to TRBJ1-2; D unresolved. Germline V gene data show CDR1 as MDHEN and CDR2 as SYDVKM. This CDR3 has 11 amino acids. V shed 7 bases and J shed 6 bases, with 9 bases lying between them.

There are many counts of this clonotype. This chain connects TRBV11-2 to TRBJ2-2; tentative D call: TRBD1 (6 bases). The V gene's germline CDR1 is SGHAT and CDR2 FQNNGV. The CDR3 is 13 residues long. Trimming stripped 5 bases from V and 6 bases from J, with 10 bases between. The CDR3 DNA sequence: TGTGCCAGCAGCAAAGGGGGTTCCGGGGAGCTGTTTTTT. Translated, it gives CASSKGGSGELFF.

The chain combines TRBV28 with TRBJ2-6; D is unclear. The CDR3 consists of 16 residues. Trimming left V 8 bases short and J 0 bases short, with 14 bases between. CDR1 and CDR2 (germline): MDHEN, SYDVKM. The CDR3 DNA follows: TGTGCCAGCTCACCGACCTGGGGCTCTGGGGCCAACGTCCTGACTTTC. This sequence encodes CASSPTWGSGANVLTF.

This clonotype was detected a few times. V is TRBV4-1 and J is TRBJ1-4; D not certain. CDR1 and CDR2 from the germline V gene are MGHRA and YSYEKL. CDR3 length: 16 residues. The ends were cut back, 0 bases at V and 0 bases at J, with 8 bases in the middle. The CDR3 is CASSQDRAATNEKLFF. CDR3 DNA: TGCGCCAGCAGCCAAGATAGGGCAGCAACTAATGAAAAACTGTTTTTT.

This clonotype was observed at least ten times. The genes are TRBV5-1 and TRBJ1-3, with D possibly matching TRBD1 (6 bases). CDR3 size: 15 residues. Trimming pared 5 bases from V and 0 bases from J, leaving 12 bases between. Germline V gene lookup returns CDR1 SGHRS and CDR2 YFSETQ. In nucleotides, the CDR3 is TGCGCCAGCAGACTAACAGGGAGCTCTGGAAACACCATATATTTT. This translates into CASRLTGSSGNTIYF.

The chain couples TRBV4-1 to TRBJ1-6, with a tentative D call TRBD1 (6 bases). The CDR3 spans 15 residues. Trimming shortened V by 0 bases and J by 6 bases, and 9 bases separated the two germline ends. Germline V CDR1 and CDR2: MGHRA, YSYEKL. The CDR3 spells CASSQESGVNSPLHF. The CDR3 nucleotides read TGCGCCAGCAGCCAAGAATCAGGGGTTAATTCACCCCTCCACTTT.

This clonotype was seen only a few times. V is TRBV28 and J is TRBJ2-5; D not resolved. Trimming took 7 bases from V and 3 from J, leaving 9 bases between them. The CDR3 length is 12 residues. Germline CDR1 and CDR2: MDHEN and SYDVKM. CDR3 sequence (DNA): TGTGCCAGCACTACGGTAAAAGAGACCCAGTACTTC. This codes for CASTTVKETQYF. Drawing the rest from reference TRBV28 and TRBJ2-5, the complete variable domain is DVKVTQSSRYLVKRTGEKVFLECVQDMDHENMFWYRQDPGLGLRLIYFSYDVKMKEKGDIPEGYSVSREKKERFSLILESASTNQTSMYLCASTTVKETQYFGPGTRLLVL.

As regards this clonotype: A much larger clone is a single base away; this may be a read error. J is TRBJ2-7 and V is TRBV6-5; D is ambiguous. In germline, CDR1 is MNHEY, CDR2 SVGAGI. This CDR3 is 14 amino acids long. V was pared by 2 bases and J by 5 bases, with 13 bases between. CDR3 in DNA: TGTGCCAGCAGTTACAACCGGAGTAGCCACGAGCAGTACTTC. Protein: CASSYNRSSHEQYF.

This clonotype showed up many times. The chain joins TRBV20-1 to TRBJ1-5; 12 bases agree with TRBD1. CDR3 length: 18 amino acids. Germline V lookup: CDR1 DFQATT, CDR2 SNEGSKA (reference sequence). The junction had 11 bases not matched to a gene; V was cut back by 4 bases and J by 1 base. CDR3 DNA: TGCAGTGCTATGAGTAGGGGACAGGGGGCCATCAGCAATCAGCCCCAGCATTTT. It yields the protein CSAMSRGQGAISNQPQHF.

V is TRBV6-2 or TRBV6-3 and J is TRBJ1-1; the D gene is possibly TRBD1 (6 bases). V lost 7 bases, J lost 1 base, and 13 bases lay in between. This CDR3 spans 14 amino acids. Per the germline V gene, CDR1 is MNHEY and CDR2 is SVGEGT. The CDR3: CASNSRGANTEAFF. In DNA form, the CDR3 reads TGTGCCAGCAACTCCCGGGGGGCGAACACTGAAGCTTTCTTT.